These 9 T cell receptor beta chains were sequenced from one sample in a study of cytotoxic CD8 clonotypes in ibrutinib-treated CLL (dated by TCRdb to the early 2020s). The library was generated by the immunoSEQ multiplex PCR assay. This immuneACCESS table, as held by TCRdb, lists in-frame sequences with V and J called but not all clones. Of the missing ones, under half trace to an unresolved V gene in checked studies; the others have no known cause. The sample records about 160,000 clones, 81% of which are singletons. Of the sample, under 2.5% is held by the ten largest clones. The time point label here, explained by the study, means: about eleven months on ibrutinib. The sample here was PBMCs, taken after 12 months of ibrutinib treatment. Receptor source: a human donor with chronic lymphocytic leukemia.

The V and J genes are TRBV19 and TRBJ1-1; the D is unclear. Germline V gene sequence: CDR1 LNHDA, CDR2 SQIVND (reference sequence). The CDR3 is made up of 12 amino acids. With 5 bases removed from V and 2 bases from J, the gap between germline ends came to 6 bases. The CDR3 is CASSWENTEAFF. The CDR3 bases are TGTGCCAGTAGTTGGGAAAACACTGAAGCTTTCTTT.

This sequence joins TRBV11-1 and TRBJ1-2; unclear D gene. Germline assignment: CDR1 SGHAT and CDR2 FQDESV (reference sequence). The CDR3 runs 13 residues. The germline V and J ends were trimmed by 7 bases and 3 bases, with 12 bases remaining between them. CDR3 DNA sequence: TGTGCCAGCACCCCTGGCACAGACTATGGCTACACCTTC. Its protein product is CASTPGTDYGYTF.

V is TRBV7-9 and J is TRBJ1-3; the match to TRBD1 covers 7 bases. The CDR3 runs 18 residues. V lost 2 bases to trimming and J lost 0 bases; unmatched junction nucleotides: 10. Looked up from germline, CDR1 is SEHNR and CDR2 is FQNEAQ (reference sequence). For the CDR3, the DNA is TGTGCCAGCAGCTTAAGGACAGGCCCTACGTACTCTGGAAACACCATATATTTT. This translates into CASSLRTGPTYSGNTIYF.

The rearrangement uses TRBV11-1 and TRBJ1-1, with D tentatively TRBD1 (5 bases). This CDR3 comprises 14 residues. V was trimmed by 1 base and J by 10 bases, leaving 16 bases between them. Germline-derived CDR1 and CDR2 are SGHAT and FQDESV (reference sequence). The CDR3 reads CASSLGGGPEGAFF. CDR3 DNA sequence: TGTGCCAGCAGCTTAGGGGGCGGACCAGAGGGAGCTTTCTTT. Supplemented by reference TRBV11-1 and TRBJ1-1, the full variable domain reads EAEVAQSPRYKITEKSQAVAFWCDPISGHATLYWYRQILGQGPELLVQFQDESVVDDSQLPKDRFSAERLKGVDSTLKIQPAELGDSAMYLCASSLGGGPEGAFFGQGTRLTVV.

The rearrangement links TRBV30 to TRBJ1-6; D is possibly TRBD1 (6 bases). This CDR3 has 16 amino acids. Germline values: CDR1 GTSNPN, CDR2 SVGIG (reference sequence). Deletions cut 5 bases from V and 0 bases from J, with 14 bases between. The CDR3 spells CAWGLLDSSYNSPLHF. The CDR3 nucleotides read TGTGCCTGGGGCTTGTTGGACAGCTCCTATAATTCACCCCTCCACTTT. Based on the CDR3 plus reference TRBV30 and TRBJ1-6, the full variable domain is SQTIHQWPATLVQPVGSPLSLECTVEGTSNPNLYWYRQAAGRGLQLLFYSVGIGQISSEVPQNLSASRPQDRQFILSSKKLLLSDSGFYLCAWGLLDSSYNSPLHFGNGTRLTVT.

V and J are TRBV5-1 and TRBJ2-1, with D unclear. V shed 3 bases and J shed 9 bases, with 7 bases lying between them. CDR3 length: 11 amino acids. Germline V gene lookup returns CDR1 SGHRS and CDR2 YFSETQ. This chain's CDR3 is CASSSYPEQFF. Here the CDR3 DNA reads TGCGCCAGCAGCTCCTACCCTGAGCAGTTCTTC.

The V call is TRBV7-2, the J call TRBJ2-2; D uncertain. This CDR3 has 13 residues. Per the germline V gene, CDR1 is SGHTA and CDR2 is FQGNSA. With 4 bases removed from V and 4 bases from J, the gap between germline ends came to 7 bases. The CDR3 loop reads CASSSSATGELFF. The CDR3 DNA follows: TGTGCCAGCAGCTCCAGTGCCACCGGGGAGCTGTTTTTT.

V usage is TRBV29-1 and J usage is TRBJ2-6; D is tentatively TRBD1 or TRBD2 (6 bases each). The germline V and J ends were trimmed by 3 bases and 4 bases, with 13 bases remaining between them. Germline CDR1 reads SQVTM; CDR2 reads ANQGSEA. This CDR3 contains 15 residues. CDR3 amino acids: CSVDLGGPGANVLTF. CDR3 in DNA: TGCAGCGTTGACCTCGGGGGCCCAGGGGCCAACGTCCTGACTTTC.

The chain is built from TRBV28 and TRBJ1-2; 7 nucleotides line up with TRBD1. The trim removed 10 bases at V and 4 bases at J, leaving 12 bases unmatched. CDR3 length equals 14 residues. The germline V gene encodes CDR1 MDHEN and CDR2 SYDVKM. The CDR3 nucleotides are TGTGCCACCCTTCAGGGGGGGGGTGGCTATGGCTACACCTTC. This encodes CATLQGGGGYGYTF.